This TCR beta chain was captured by sequencing in a study of CD8 T cells in ankylosing spondylitis (dated 2017 in TCRdb). The study in broad terms: To find TCR variants linked to disease, the study profiled T cell receptor beta repertoires in ankylosing spondylitis patients and healthy donors. The full study cohort comprised 25 ankylosing spondylitis patients and roughly 110 healthy donors. Peripheral blood was sampled, and synovial fluid was additionally collected from ankylosing spondylitis patients.

For each ankylosing spondylitis patient, the synovial fluid sample was matched to a blood sample from that same patient. The paper as a whole reports these results and caveats: A CD8+ phenotype was shown by the disease-linked clones, which were found at relatively low frequencies in peripheral blood. According to the report, matched synovial fluid samples from ankylosing spondylitis patients were significantly enriched for the disease-linked clones. A TCR beta motif of several highly homologous amino acid variants appeared characteristic of blood from ankylosing spondylitis patients. Some TCR beta motif variants had previously been reported in synovial fluid and blood of reactive arthritis patients, which suggested common disease-initiation mechanisms.

The germline V gene gives CDR1 as SGHRS and CDR2 as YFSETQ. V has 4 bases trimmed and J has 4 bases trimmed; junction bases matching no gene number 12. The CDR3 runs 18 residues from the cysteine to the phenylalanine. Of the read, only the CDR3 DNA is kept; its 54 bases are in frame from base 1. In regard to this clonotype: Its antigen remains undetermined. Nothing much larger sits one base from this clone, and base qualities are not available.

These reads were obtained on an Illumina HiSeq 2500. Quantitative 5'-RACE with molecular barcodes was the method used to prepare the TCR beta libraries. Processing in the source paper ran as follows. A new computational method based on a probabilistic model of VDJ rearrangement was used to identify disease-linked TCR variants. TCRdb ran its own pipeline on the public reads, namely fastp trimming at Q25 and MiXCR clone calling, and kept in-frame beta chains. Every distinct CDR3 protein forms one entry, paired with its most common genes and DNA. The authors' filters were not applied to this entry. The sample table lists about 140,000 distinct CDR3 sequences, roughly 8% of them with a count of one. The ten biggest clones cover under 7.5% of the sample.

Recombination joined TRBV5-1 with TRBJ2-6; 9 bases in between match TRBD1. The receptor comes from a male donor with ankylosing spondylitis. The sequencing sample was made of synovial fluid, either unsorted or a sorted T cell fraction (not recorded which). CDR3 protein: CASSQETGGAAGANVLTF. The DNA is as follows: TGCGCCAGCAGCCAGGAAACAGGGGGCGCTGCCGGGGCCAACGTCCTGACTTTC.